A single sample gave rise to the 20 T cell receptor beta chains below, sequenced in a study of blood T cells in healthy people across ages. It was with a sample-barcoded 5' primer and a J-beta primer mix that a second PCR of roughly 6 to 11 cycles was run. A single record per CDR3 protein comes from TCRdb applying MiXCR to the 5' RACE reads. This table has fewer than 2,000,000 distinct CDR3 sequences, roughly a third appearing once. Specimen: blood. The receptors come from a woman under 40 in good health.

The chain employs TRBV6-5 and TRBJ2-3; maybe TRBD2 (6 bases). The V gene's germline CDR1 is MNHEY and CDR2 SVGAGI. Trimming stripped 0 bases from V and 7 bases from J, with 11 bases between. The CDR3 spans 14 residues. As DNA, the CDR3 is TGTGCCAGCAGTTACTCGGTCGGGAGAAATACGCAGTATTTT. Translation: CASSYSVGRNTQYF.

This clonotype occurred many times. The rearrangement links TRBV4-1 to TRBJ2-1, with D perhaps TRBD1 or TRBD2 (6 bases each). The CDR3 extends over 20 amino acids. Trimming removed 0 bases at V and 3 bases at J, with 24 bases between. Germline CDR1 and CDR2: MGHRA and YSYEKL. Here the CDR3 reads CASSQDSNFELGGIYNEQFF. The CDR3 region has the DNA TGCGCCAGCAGCCAAGATTCGAATTTTGAATTGGGGGGCATCTACAATGAGCAGTTCTTC.

There are a few counts of this clonotype. The V gene is TRBV12-3 or TRBV12-4, the J gene TRBJ2-5, with no clear D. The CDR3 totals 15 residues. Trimming left V 4 bases short and J 4 bases short, with 16 bases between. The CDR3 nucleotides read TGTGCCAGCAGTTCCAGGAGAGCTTGGGGAGAGACCCAGTACTTC. Translating it yields CASSSRRAWGETQYF.

The chain recombines TRBV4-2 with TRBJ1-2, with 8 bases that match TRBD1. Germline V CDR1 and CDR2: LGHNA, YNFKEQ. V trimming: 1 base; J trimming: 8 bases; junction bases outside the gene matches: 9. The CDR3 loop spans 15 amino acids. CDR3 sequence reads: CASSQGDRGTGGYTF. The CDR3 nucleotides are TGTGCCAGCAGCCAAGGAGACAGGGGTACGGGGGGCTACACCTTC.

This clonotype has more than one count but fewer than ten. This sequence joins TRBV4-1 and TRBJ2-3, with D possibly being TRBD1 (5 bases). This CDR3 spans 16 amino acids. Germline V gene sequence: CDR1 MGHRA, CDR2 YSYEKL. The germline V and J ends were trimmed by 1 base and 3 bases, with 14 bases remaining between them. The DNA of the CDR3 is TGCGCCAGCAGCCAAGCGATTCTTCAGGGAACAGATACGCAGTATTTT. Protein: CASSQAILQGTDTQYF.

There are many counts of this clonotype. The chain joins TRBV20-1 to TRBJ2-5; D call uncertain. V was shortened by 0 bases and J by 4 bases, with 12 bases between the two germline ends. This CDR3 contains 14 residues. Germline-derived CDR1 and CDR2 are DFQATT and SNEGSKA (reference sequence). CDR3 bases: TGCAGTGCTAGAGATTTTGCTAGTATAGAGACCCAGTACTTC. Protein: CSARDFASIETQYF.

This clonotype has a count of ten or more. CDR3 coding DNA: TGCAGCGTTGAAGGGCTAGCGGGAACCATGTATGAGCAGTTCTTC. It codes for CSVEGLAGTMYEQFF. V is TRBV29-1 and J is TRBJ2-1; the match to TRBD2 covers 9 bases. The germline gives CDR1 SQVTM, CDR2 ANQGSEA. After removal of 1 base from V and 8 bases from J, the junction contained 9 bases not matched to a gene. The CDR3 loop spans 15 amino acids.

The CDR3 here is CASSDFWDTRRGSNQPQHF. The CDR3 region has the DNA TGTGCCAGCAGTGATTTCTGGGACACCCGGCGTGGGAGCAATCAGCCCCAGCATTTT. This rearrangement joins TRBV6-1 to TRBJ1-5, with a tentative D call TRBD1 (6 bases). Germline CDR1 reads MNHNS; CDR2 reads SASEGT. The CDR3 is 19 amino acids. The V end was cut by 3 bases, the J end by 1 base, with 22 bases between.

The chain is built from TRBV28 and TRBJ1-2; a weak D match, TRBD1 (5 bases). CDR3 length equals 14 residues. Trimming stripped 5 bases from V and 4 bases from J, with 14 bases between. Germline V gene sequence: CDR1 MDHEN, CDR2 SYDVKM. CDR3: CASSGGGRAYGYTF. The DNA of the CDR3 is TGTGCCAGCAGTGGGGGAGGCAGAGCCTATGGCTACACCTTC.

The chain joins TRBV20-1 to TRBJ2-3; TRBD2 aligns across 12 bases. The V segment lost 6 bases and the J segment 0 bases; nucleotides outside the gene matches: 13. Germline CDR1 is DFQATT and CDR2 is SNEGSKA (reference sequence). The CDR3 has 18 residues. CDR3 in DNA: TGCAGTGCCCGACTAGCGGGAGTAAGTGTCCCTAGCACAGATACGCAGTATTTT. The encoded protein is CSARLAGVSVPSTDTQYF.

This clonotype was detected many times. V and J are TRBV4-1 and TRBJ2-5; D may match TRBD1 or TRBD2 (5 bases each). Trimming took 1 base from V and 5 from J, leaving 8 bases between them. Germline V gene sequence: CDR1 MGHRA, CDR2 YSYEKL. The length of the CDR3 is 13 residues. CDR3 DNA sequence: TGCGCCAGCAGCCAAGCGGGGCGCGAGACCCAGTACTTC. Its protein product is CASSQAGRETQYF.

DNA for the CDR3: TGCAGTGCTAGAGATTCGGGACGGATCCCTTACAATGAGCAGTTCTTC. This sequence encodes CSARDSGRIPYNEQFF. The chain carries TRBV20-1 and TRBJ2-1; D could derive from TRBD1 or TRBD2 (5 bases each). Germline-derived CDR1 and CDR2 are DFQATT and SNEGSKA (reference sequence). This CDR3 is 16 amino acids long. V was shortened by 0 bases and J by 4 bases, with 16 bases between the two germline ends.

This clonotype was found once. This could be a read error, since a much larger clone is one nucleotide away. The chain has TRBV28 and TRBJ1-6, with D hard to call. The CDR3 contains 11 residues. The V end lost 4 bases, the J end lost 8 bases, and 3 bases lay between the germline ends. Germline assignment: CDR1 MDHEN and CDR2 SYDVKM. This chain's CDR3 is CASSSYSPLHF. CDR3 DNA sequence: TGTGCCAGCAGTTCTTATTCACCCCTCCACTTT. The whole variable domain, filled in from reference TRBV28 and TRBJ1-6, reads DVKVTQSSRYLVKRTGEKVFLECVQDMDHENMFWYRQDPGLGLRLIYFSYDVKMKEKGDIPEGYSVSREKKERFSLILESASTNQTSMYLCASSSYSPLHFGNGTRLTVT.

The chain uses TRBV5-1 and TRBJ1-1; no clear D gene. In germline, CDR1 is SGHRS, CDR2 YFSETQ. CDR3 length: 13 amino acids. Trimming left V 3 bases short and J 1 base short, with 7 bases between. CDR3 sequence (DNA): TGCGCCAGCAGCTCGAGATCGAACACTGAAGCTTTCTTT. It yields the protein CASSSRSNTEAFF.

This clonotype was seen only a few times. The V and J genes are TRBV6-1 and TRBJ2-5, with 9 bases fitting TRBD1. Per the germline V gene, CDR1 is MNHNS and CDR2 is SASEGT. This CDR3 is built from 15 residues. V shed 6 bases and J 4 bases; nucleotides not matched to a gene: 9. This CDR3 is CASSGTGTGRETQYF. CDR3 coding DNA: TGTGCCAGCAGCGGTACCGGGACAGGGAGAGAGACCCAGTACTTC.

The chain carries TRBV2 and TRBJ1-1, with 7 bases lining up with TRBD1. The V and J ends lost 10 bases and 5 bases, in that order; junction bases with no gene match: 4. CDR3 length: 11 residues. CDR1 is SNHLY, CDR2 FYNNEI, per germline. The chain's CDR3 is CATADRTEAFF. CDR3 DNA sequence: TGTGCCACCGCGGACAGGACTGAAGCTTTCTTT.

The V call is TRBV20-1, the J call TRBJ2-3; TRBD2 agrees at 7 bases. The CDR3 is made up of 17 amino acids. V dropped 0 bases and J dropped 4; count of bases not matched to a gene: 13. From germline, CDR1 is DFQATT and CDR2 SNEGSKA (reference sequence). DNA of the CDR3: TGCAGTGCTAGAGATCGTCCCACTAGCGTCAGCGCAGATACGCAGTATTTT. Translating gives CSARDRPTSVSADTQYF.

V and J are TRBV14 and TRBJ1-4, with D maybe TRBD1 (6 bases). The CDR3 consists of 15 residues. The germline V gene encodes CDR1 SGHDN and CDR2 FVKESK. V was pared by 4 bases and J by 5 bases, with 14 bases between. The CDR3 loop reads CASSPGQTLNEKLFF. Here the CDR3 DNA reads TGTGCCAGCAGCCCGGGACAAACACTCAATGAAAAACTGTTTTTT.

This chain links TRBV12-3 or TRBV12-4 with TRBJ1-5; TRBD1 agrees at 7 bases. Trimming took 7 bases from V and 2 from J; bases not matched to a gene: 5. The CDR3 is 14 residues long. CDR3 in DNA: TGTGCCAGCACCAGCGACAGGGGCAATCAGCCCCAGCATTTT. Translation gives CASTSDRGNQPQHF.

The chain joins TRBV6-2 or TRBV6-3 to TRBJ2-1, with 8 positions matching TRBD2. The germline gives CDR1 MNHEY, CDR2 SVGEGT. The CDR3 runs to 19 residues. V shed 5 bases and J 4 bases; nucleotides not matched to a gene: 19. The CDR3, as DNA: TGTGCCAGCAGTCCAACCCCCCTCGGGCGGGAGGCCTTTTACAATGAGCAGTTCTTC. This sequence encodes CASSPTPLGREAFYNEQFF.